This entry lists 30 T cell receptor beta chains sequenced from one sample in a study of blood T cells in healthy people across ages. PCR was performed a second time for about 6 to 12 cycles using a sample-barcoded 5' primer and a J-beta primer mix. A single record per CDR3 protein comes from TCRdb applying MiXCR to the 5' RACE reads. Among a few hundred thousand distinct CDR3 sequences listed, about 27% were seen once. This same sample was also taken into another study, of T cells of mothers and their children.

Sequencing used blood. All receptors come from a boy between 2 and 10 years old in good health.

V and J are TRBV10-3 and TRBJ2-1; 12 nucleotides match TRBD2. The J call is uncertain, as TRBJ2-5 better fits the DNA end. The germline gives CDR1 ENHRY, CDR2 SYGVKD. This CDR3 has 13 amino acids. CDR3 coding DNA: TGTGCCATCCGGACTAGCGGGGAAGAGACCCAGTACTTC. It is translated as CAIRTSGEETQYF.

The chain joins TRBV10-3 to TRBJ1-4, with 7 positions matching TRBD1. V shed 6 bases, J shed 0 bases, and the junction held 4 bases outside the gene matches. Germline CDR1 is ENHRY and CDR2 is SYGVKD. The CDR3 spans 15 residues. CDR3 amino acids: CAIRGDSSTNEKLFF. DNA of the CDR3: TGTGCCATCAGAGGGGACAGTTCAACTAATGAAAAACTGTTTTTT.

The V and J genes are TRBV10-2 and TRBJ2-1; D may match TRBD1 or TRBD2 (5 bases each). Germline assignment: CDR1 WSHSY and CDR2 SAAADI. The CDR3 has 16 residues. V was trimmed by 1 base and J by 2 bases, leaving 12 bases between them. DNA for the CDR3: TGCGCCAGCAGTGAGTGGACGGGGACCACCTACAATGAGCAGTTCTTC. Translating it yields CASSEWTGTTYNEQFF.

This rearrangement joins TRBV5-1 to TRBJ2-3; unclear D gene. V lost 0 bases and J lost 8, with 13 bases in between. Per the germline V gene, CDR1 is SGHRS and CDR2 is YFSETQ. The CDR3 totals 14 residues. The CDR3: CASSLVGSGGTQYF. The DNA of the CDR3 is TGCGCCAGCAGCTTGGTGGGATCCGGCGGTACGCAGTATTTT.

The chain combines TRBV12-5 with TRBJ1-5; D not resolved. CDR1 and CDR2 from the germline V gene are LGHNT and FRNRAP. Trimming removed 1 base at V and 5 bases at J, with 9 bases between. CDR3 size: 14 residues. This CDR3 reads CASGLGRADQPQHF. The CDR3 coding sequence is TGTGCTAGTGGTTTGGGACGTGCCGATCAGCCCCAGCATTTT.

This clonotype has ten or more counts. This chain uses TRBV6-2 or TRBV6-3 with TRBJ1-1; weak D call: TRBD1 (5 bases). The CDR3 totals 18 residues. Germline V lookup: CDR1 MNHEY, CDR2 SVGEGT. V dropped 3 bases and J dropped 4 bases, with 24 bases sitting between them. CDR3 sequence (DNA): TGTGCCAGCAGTTATATACCGACCGGCGCAGGGCGATCCACTGAAGCTTTCTTT. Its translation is CASSYIPTGAGRSTEAFF.

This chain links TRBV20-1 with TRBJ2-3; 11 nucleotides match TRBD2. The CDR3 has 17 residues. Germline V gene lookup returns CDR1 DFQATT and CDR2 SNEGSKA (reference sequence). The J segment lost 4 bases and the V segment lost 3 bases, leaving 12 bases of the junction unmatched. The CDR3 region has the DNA TGCAGTGCTAGCCCCCAACTAGCGGGAGCTGTTGCAGATACGCAGTATTTT. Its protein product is CSASPQLAGAVADTQYF.

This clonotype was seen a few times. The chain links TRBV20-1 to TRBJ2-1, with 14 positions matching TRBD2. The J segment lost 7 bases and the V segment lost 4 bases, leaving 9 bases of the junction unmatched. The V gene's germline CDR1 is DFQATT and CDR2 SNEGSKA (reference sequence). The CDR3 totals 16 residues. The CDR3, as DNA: TGCAGTGCTACCCCGACTAGCGGGAGGGTGGGGAATGAGCAGTTCTTC. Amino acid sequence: CSATPTSGRVGNEQFF.

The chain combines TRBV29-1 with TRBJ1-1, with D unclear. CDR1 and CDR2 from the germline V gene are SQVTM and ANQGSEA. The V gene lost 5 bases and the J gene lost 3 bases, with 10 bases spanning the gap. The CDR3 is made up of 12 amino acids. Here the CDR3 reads CSVRSGDTEAFF. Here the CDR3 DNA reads TGCAGCGTTAGGTCGGGCGACACTGAAGCTTTCTTT.

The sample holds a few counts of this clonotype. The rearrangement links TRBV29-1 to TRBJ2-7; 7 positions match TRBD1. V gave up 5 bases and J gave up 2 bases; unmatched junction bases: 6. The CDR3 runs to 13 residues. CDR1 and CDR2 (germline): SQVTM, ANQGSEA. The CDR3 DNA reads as TGCAGCGTTATACAGGGGACCCCCTACGAGCAGTACTTC. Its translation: CSVIQGTPYEQYF.

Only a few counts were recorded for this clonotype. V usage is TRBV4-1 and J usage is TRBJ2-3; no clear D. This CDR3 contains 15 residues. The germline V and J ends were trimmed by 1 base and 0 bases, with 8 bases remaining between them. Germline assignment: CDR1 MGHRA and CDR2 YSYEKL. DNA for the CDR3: TGCGCCAGCAGCCAAGGGCTGATTAGCACAGATACGCAGTATTTT. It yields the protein CASSQGLISTDTQYF.

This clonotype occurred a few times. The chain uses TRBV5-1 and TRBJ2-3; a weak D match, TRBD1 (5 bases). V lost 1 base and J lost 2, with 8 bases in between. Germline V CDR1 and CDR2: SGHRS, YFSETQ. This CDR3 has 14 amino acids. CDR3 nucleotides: TGCGCCAGCAGCTTGTTCAGGGCCACAGATACGCAGTATTTT. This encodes CASSLFRATDTQYF.

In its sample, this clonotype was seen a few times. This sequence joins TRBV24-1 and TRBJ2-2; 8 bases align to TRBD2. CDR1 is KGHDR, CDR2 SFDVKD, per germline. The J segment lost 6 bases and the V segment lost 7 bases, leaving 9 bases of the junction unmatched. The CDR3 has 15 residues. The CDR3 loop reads CATSPSAGGPGELFF. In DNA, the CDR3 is TGTGCCACCAGCCCCTCGGCGGGAGGACCCGGGGAGCTGTTTTTT.

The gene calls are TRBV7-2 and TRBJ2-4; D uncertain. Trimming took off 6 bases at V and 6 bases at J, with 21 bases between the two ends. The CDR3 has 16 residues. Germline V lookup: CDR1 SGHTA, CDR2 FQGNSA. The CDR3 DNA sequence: TGTGCCAGCAGATTCAGCCCCTCGGCTCGCGGAAACATTCAGTACTTC. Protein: CASRFSPSARGNIQYF. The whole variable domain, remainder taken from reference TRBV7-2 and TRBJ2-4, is GAGVSQSPSNKVTEKGKDVELRCDPISGHTALYWYRQSLGQGLEFLIYFQGNSAPDKSGLPSDRFSAERTGGSVSTLTIQRTQQEDSAVYLCASRFSPSARGNIQYFGAGTRLSVL.

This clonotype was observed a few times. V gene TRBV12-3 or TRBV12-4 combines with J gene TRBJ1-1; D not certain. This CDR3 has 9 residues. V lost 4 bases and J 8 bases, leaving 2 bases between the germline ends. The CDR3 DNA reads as TGTGCCAGCAGTTCGGAAGCTTTCTTT. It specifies CASSSEAFF.

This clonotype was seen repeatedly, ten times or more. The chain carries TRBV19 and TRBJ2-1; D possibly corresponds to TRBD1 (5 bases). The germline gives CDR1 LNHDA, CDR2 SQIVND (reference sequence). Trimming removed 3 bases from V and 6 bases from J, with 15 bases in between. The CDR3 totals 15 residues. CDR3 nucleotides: TGTGCCAGTAGTATCGCAGTCTTAGGGGTCAATGAGCAGTTCTTC. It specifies CASSIAVLGVNEQFF.

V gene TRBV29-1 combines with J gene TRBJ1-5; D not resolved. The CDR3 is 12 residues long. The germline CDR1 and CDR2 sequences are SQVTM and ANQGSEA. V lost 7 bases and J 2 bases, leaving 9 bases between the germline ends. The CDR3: CSATNGNQPQHF. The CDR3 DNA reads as TGCAGCGCCACCAATGGCAATCAGCCCCAGCATTTT.

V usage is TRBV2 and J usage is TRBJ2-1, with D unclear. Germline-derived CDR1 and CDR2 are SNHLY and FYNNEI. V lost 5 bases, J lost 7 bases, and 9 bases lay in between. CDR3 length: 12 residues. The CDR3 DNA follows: TGTGCCAGCAGTCGGTCTGTTAATGAGCAGTTCTTC. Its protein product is CASSRSVNEQFF.

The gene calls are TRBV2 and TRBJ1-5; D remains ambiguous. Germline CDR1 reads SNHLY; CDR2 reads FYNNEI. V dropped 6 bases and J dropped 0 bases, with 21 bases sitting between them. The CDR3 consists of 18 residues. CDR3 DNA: TGTGCCAGCAGCCCTCGGGCCCAGTTCTTCTATAGCAATCAGCCCCAGCATTTT. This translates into CASSPRAQFFYSNQPQHF.

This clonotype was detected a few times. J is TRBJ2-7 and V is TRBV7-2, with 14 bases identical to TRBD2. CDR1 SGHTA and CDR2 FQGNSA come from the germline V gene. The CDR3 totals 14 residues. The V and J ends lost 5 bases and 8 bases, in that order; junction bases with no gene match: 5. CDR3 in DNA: TGTGCCAGCAGCCGGACTAGCGGGAGGCTTCAGCAGTACTTC. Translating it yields CASSRTSGRLQQYF.

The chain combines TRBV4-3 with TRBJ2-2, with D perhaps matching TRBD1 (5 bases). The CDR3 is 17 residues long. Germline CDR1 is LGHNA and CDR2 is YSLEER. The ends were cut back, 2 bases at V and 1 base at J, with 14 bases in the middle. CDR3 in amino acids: CASSQWSTERNTGELFF. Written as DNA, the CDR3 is TGCGCCAGCAGCCAATGGTCGACAGAGAGGAACACCGGGGAGCTGTTTTTT.

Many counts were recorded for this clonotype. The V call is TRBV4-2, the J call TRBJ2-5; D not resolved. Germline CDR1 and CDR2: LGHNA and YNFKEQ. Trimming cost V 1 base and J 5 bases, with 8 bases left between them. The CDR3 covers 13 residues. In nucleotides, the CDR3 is TGTGCCAGCAGCCAAGTAGGAAGGGAGACCCAGTACTTC. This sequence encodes CASSQVGRETQYF.

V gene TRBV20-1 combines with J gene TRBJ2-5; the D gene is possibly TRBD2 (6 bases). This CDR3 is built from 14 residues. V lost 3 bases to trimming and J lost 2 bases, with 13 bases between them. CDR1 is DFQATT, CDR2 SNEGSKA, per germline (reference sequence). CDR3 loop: CSASEIAVQETQYF. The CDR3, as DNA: TGCAGTGCTAGTGAAATAGCGGTACAAGAGACCCAGTACTTC.

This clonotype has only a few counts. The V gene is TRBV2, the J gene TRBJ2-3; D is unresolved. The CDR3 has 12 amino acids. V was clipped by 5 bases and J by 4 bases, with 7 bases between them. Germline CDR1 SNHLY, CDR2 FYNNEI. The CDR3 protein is CASSFHSDTQYF. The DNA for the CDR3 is TGTGCCAGCAGTTTCCACTCAGATACGCAGTATTTT.

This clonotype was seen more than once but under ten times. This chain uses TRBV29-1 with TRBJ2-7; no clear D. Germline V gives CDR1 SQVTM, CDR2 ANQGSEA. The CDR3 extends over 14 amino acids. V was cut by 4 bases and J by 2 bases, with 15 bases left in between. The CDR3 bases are TGCAGCGTTGGGACCATGTTGGGGACCTACGAGCAGTACTTC. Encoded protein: CSVGTMLGTYEQYF.

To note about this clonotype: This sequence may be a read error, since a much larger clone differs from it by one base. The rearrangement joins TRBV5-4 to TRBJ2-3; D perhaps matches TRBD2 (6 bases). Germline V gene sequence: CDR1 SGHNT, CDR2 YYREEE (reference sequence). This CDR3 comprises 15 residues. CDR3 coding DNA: TGTGCCAGCAGCTTGGATGGAGGGATCACAGATGCGCAGTATTTT. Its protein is CASSLDGGITDAQYF.

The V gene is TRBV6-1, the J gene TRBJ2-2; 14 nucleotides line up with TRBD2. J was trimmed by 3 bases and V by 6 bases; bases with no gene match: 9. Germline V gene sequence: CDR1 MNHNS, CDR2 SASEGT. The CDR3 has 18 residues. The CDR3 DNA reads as TGTGCCAGCAGGTCCGGGACTAGCGGGGGACCGGACACCGGGGAGCTGTTTTTT. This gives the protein CASRSGTSGGPDTGELFF.

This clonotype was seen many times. The CDR3 sequence is CASSNERGRGAYEQYF. Written as DNA, the CDR3 is TGTGCCAGCAGCAATGAGAGGGGCCGCGGGGCCTACGAGCAGTACTTC. The chain links TRBV21-1 to TRBJ2-7; no check of the table's D call, TRBD1, against the DNA was made. TRBV21-1 is a listed pseudogene. The CDR3 has 16 amino acids.

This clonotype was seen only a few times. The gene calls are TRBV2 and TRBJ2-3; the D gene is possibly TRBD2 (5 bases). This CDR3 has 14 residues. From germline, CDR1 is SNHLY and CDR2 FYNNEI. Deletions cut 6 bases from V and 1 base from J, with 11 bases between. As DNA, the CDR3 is TGTGCCAGCAGGTCGGAGGACGGCACAGATACGCAGTATTTT. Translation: CASRSEDGTDTQYF.

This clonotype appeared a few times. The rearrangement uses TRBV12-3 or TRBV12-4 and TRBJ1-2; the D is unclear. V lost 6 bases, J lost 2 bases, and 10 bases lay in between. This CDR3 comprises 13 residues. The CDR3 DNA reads TGTGCCAGCAGCTTCCAGTCAAACTATGGCTACACCTTC. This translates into CASSFQSNYGYTF.